One sample yielded the 14 T cell receptor beta chains listed below, sequenced in a study of blood T cell repertoires in COVID-19. The repertoire was sequenced with immunoSEQ multiplex PCR; TCRdb's copy has only in-frame clones and lacks some. The sample has 140,000 to 150,000 clones, 80% to 90% seen once. The sample was peripheral blood. These TCRs come from a human donor with acute or convalescent COVID-19. The donor label of this sample is uncertain.

The genes are TRBV5-1 and TRBJ2-5; 8 bases are shared with TRBD2. Per germline, CDR1 SGHRS and CDR2 YFSETQ. With V trimmed by 1 base and J by 4 bases, 3 bases remained unmatched. The CDR3 consists of 14 residues. CDR3 sequence reads: CASSLRGGPETQYF. The DNA for the CDR3 is TGCGCCAGCAGCTTGCGGGGGGGCCCAGAGACCCAGTACTTC.

This rearrangement joins TRBV7-6 to TRBJ1-4; 8 nucleotides line up with TRBD1. Trimming took 1 base from V and 8 from J; bases not matched to a gene: 6. Germline lookup yields CDR1 SGHVS and CDR2 FNYEAQ. The CDR3 loop spans 15 amino acids. CDR3 DNA: TGTGCCAGCAGCTTAGGATGGACAGGGAGCGAAAAACTGTTTTTT. Protein: CASSLGWTGSEKLFF.

This clone has more than one count but fewer than ten. The rearrangement uses TRBV27 and TRBJ1-3; TRBD1 is a possible D gene (5 bases). There are 13 residues in the CDR3. Trimming stripped 5 bases from V and 4 bases from J, with 9 bases between. CDR1 is MNHEY, CDR2 SMNVEV, per germline (reference sequence). The CDR3 is CASSTSGGNTIYF. CDR3 nucleotide sequence: TGTGCCAGCAGTACATCAGGGGGAAACACCATATATTTT.

The chain carries TRBV28 and TRBJ1-2; 9 nucleotides align to TRBD1. In germline, CDR1 is MDHEN, CDR2 SYDVKM. The CDR3 is 16 amino acids. V lost 2 bases, J lost 0 bases, and 4 bases stayed unmatched. The CDR3 here is CASSLVRTGANYGYTF. The CDR3 coding sequence is TGTGCCAGCAGTTTAGTACGGACAGGGGCTAACTATGGCTACACCTTC.

The CDR3 loop reads CASTPKDRGIYGYTF. In nucleotides, the CDR3 is TGTGCCAGCACTCCGAAGGACAGGGGTATTTATGGCTACACCTTC. The chain has TRBV6-5 and TRBJ1-2, with TRBD1 identical over 9 bases. With 7 bases clipped from V and 5 bases from J, the junction kept 11 bases outside the gene matches. There are 15 residues in the CDR3. The germline gives CDR1 MNHEY, CDR2 SVGAGI.

The sample holds many counts of this clone. CDR3 sequence: CASKPVGQANTEAFF. The CDR3 DNA follows: TGTGCCAGCAAACCGGTGGGACAGGCGAACACTGAAGCTTTCTTT. The chain recombines TRBV2 with TRBJ1-1; 8 nucleotides line up with TRBD1. The V gene end was trimmed by 7 bases and the J gene end by 1 base; junction bases not matched to a gene: 8. Germline V gene sequence: CDR1 SNHLY, CDR2 FYNNEI. The CDR3 has 15 residues.

CDR3 sequence (DNA): TGTGCCAGCAAGGAGGCGCTGGCAGACTATGGCTACACCTTC. Amino acid sequence: CASKEALADYGYTF. The chain links TRBV2 to TRBJ1-2; D call uncertain. The CDR3 contains 14 residues. Germline values: CDR1 SNHLY, CDR2 FYNNEI. V lost 7 bases, J lost 3 bases, and 15 bases lay in between.

The chain carries TRBV30 and TRBJ1-2; 8 nucleotides align to TRBD1. CDR1 and CDR2 (germline): GTSNPN, SVGIG (reference sequence). Unmatched junction bases numbered 7, after V lost 2 bases and J lost 8 bases. The CDR3 has 13 amino acids. As DNA, the CDR3 is TGTGCCTGGAGTCCCAGGGGGCTCGACGGCTACACCTTC. The encoded protein is CAWSPRGLDGYTF.

The rearrangement joins TRBV15 to TRBJ1-2, with a tentative D call TRBD1 (6 bases). The germline V gene encodes CDR1 LNHNV and CDR2 YYDKDF (reference sequence). V was trimmed by 7 bases and J by 6 bases, leaving 18 bases between them. This CDR3 has 14 amino acids. CDR3 amino acids: CATTRDNWEDGYTF. The CDR3 DNA sequence: TGTGCCACCACTCGGGACAATTGGGAAGATGGCTACACCTTC.

CDR3: CASSLGDTGELFF. In nucleotides, the CDR3 is TGTGCCAGCAGTTTAGGGGACACCGGGGAGCTGTTTTTT. V and J are TRBV6-5 and TRBJ2-2, with TRBD1 as a possible D gene (5 bases). With 4 bases removed from V and 3 bases from J, the gap between germline ends came to 6 bases. This CDR3 is 13 amino acids long. CDR1 is MNHEY and CDR2 is SVGAGI in the germline V gene.

This clone was observed a few times. This rearrangement joins TRBV2 to TRBJ1-1; 7 nucleotides match TRBD1. CDR1 is SNHLY and CDR2 is FYNNEI in the germline V gene. The CDR3 is 15 amino acids. With 4 bases clipped from V and 1 base from J, the junction kept 6 bases outside the gene matches. The DNA for the CDR3 is TGTGCCAGCAGTGGTGAAAGGGGGCGGAACACTGAAGCTTTCTTT. Translation gives CASSGERGRNTEAFF.

J is TRBJ2-3 and V is TRBV3-1 (or the pseudogene TRBV3-2), with TRBD2 matching over 8 bases. This CDR3 comprises 18 residues. Germline-derived CDR1 and CDR2 are LGHDT and YNNKEL (reference sequence). Unmatched junction bases numbered 9, after V lost 1 base and J lost 0 bases. The CDR3 region has the DNA TGTGCCAGCAGCCAAGTAACGGGCGGGGGGTCTAGCACAGATACGCAGTATTTT. Amino acids: CASSQVTGGGSSTDTQYF.

The rearrangement uses TRBV30 and TRBJ1-5; maybe TRBD1 (5 bases). The CDR3 is made up of 14 amino acids. Trimming shortened V by 0 bases and J by 4 bases, and 10 bases separated the two germline ends. Germline CDR1 is GTSNPN and CDR2 is SVGIG (reference sequence). The CDR3 nucleotides read TGTGCCTGGAGTGTAGTAGGGGTTAATCAGCCCCAGCATTTT. As protein: CAWSVVGVNQPQHF.

The chain employs TRBV19 and TRBJ1-5; no definite D call. Deletions cut 7 bases from V and 3 bases from J, with 19 bases between. CDR1 is LNHDA and CDR2 is SQIVND in the germline V gene (reference sequence). This CDR3 is 16 amino acids long. Here the CDR3 reads CASTLGWADHNQPQHF. The CDR3 DNA is TGTGCCAGTACCCTCGGATGGGCCGATCACAATCAGCCCCAGCATTTT.